This passage covers 8 T cell receptor beta chains from one sample sequenced in a study of blood T cell repertoires in COVID-19. Libraries were prepared by immunoSEQ multiplex PCR; TCRdb keeps only in-frame clonotypes and omits some of them. The sample lists 90,000 to 100,000 clones; about 81% were seen once. Sequencing used peripheral blood. These receptors all stem from a man aged 70 or older with acute or convalescent COVID-19.

This chain uses TRBV11-3 with TRBJ2-7; TRBD2 agrees at 7 bases. CDR1 and CDR2 from the germline V gene are SGHNT and YENEEA. J lost 6 bases, V lost 1 base, and 3 bases had no gene match. CDR3 length: 13 residues. The CDR3 bases are TGTGCCAGCAGCTTAGTGGGAGGGGCCGAGCAGTACTTC. Its translation is CASSLVGGAEQYF.

The V gene is TRBV5-3, the J gene TRBJ1-5; 7 nucleotides agree with TRBD1. TRBV5-3 is recorded as an ORF, its role being uncertain. The CDR3 runs to 14 residues. The trim removed 3 bases at V and 4 bases at J, leaving 4 bases unmatched. The CDR3 reads CARSSGQWNQPQHF. The CDR3 DNA reads as TGTGCCAGAAGCTCGGGACAGTGGAATCAGCCCCAGCATTTT.

V is TRBV12-1 and J is TRBJ2-7; TRBD1 was called by the table and not checked on the DNA. TRBV12-1 is an annotated pseudogene. The CDR3 covers 12 residues. CDR3 DNA sequence: TGTGCCAGCTCCCACAGGCCCTACGAGCAGTACTTC. Translated: CASSHRPYEQYF.

This chain uses TRBV6-6 with TRBJ1-1, with D possibly TRBD1 on 6 matching bases. The CDR3 has 13 residues. Germline V gene lookup returns CDR1 MNHNY and CDR2 SVGAGI (reference sequence). V lost 8 bases and J 1 base, leaving 11 bases between the germline ends. CDR3 sequence: CASRQDSNTEAFF. The CDR3 nucleotides read TGTGCCAGCCGACAGGACTCGAACACTGAAGCTTTCTTT.

This chain uses TRBV7-7 with TRBJ1-3, with D possibly matching TRBD1 (6 bases). The CDR3 length is 17 residues. Germline values: CDR1 SSHAT, CDR2 FNYEAQ (reference sequence). The CDR3 loop reads CASSSGTRIFSGNTIYF. CDR3 sequence (DNA): TGTGCTAGCTCATCCGGGACAAGAATCTTCTCTGGAAACACCATATATTTT.

The chain carries TRBV11-2 and TRBJ2-5; 9 nucleotides line up with TRBD2. V trimming: 0 bases; J trimming: 4 bases; junction bases outside the gene matches: 6. CDR3 length: 16 residues. CDR1 and CDR2 (germline): SGHAT, FQNNGV. This chain's CDR3 is CASSLDRLAGIETQYF. CDR3 DNA: TGTGCCAGCAGCTTAGATCGTCTAGCGGGAATAGAGACCCAGTACTTC.

The chain carries TRBV7-2 and TRBJ1-2, with TRBD1 matching 7 bases. Germline lookup yields CDR1 SGHTA and CDR2 FQGNSA. V dropped 3 bases and J dropped 11; count of bases not matched to a gene: 9. This CDR3 is 13 amino acids long. CDR3 loop: CASSLGRQGRYTF. CDR3 nucleotide sequence: TGTGCCAGCAGCTTGGGGCGACAGGGTAGATACACCTTC.

This clone appeared a few times. The V call is TRBV7-8, the J call TRBJ1-5; perhaps TRBD1 as D (6 bases). Germline loops: CDR1 SGHVS, CDR2 FQNEAQ. The germline V and J ends were trimmed by 5 bases and 7 bases, with 15 bases remaining between them. The CDR3 covers 14 residues. CDR3 DNA: TGTGCCAGCAGCCCTGAACAGGGTCGACAGCCCCAGCATTTT. Amino acid sequence: CASSPEQGRQPQHF.